This entry features one TCR beta chain sequence. This could be a read error, since a much larger clone is one nucleotide away. Per the germline V gene, CDR1 is ENHRY and CDR2 is SYGVKD. Trimming pared 2 bases from V and 0 bases from J, leaving 10 bases between. This CDR3 has 15 amino acids. This specimen comes from a study of blood T cells in healthy people across ages. Combining a sample-barcoded 5' primer with a J-beta primer mix, a second PCR ran for 7 to 11 cycles. CDR3-containing paired-end reads numbered at least 3 million in each sample. Using its own MiXCR run on the 5' RACE reads, TCRdb lists one record per CDR3 protein. The sample records about 1.6 million distinct CDR3 sequences, approximately 32% being singletons. No fewer than 6 million PBMCs went into each sample.

The sequence was collected from a young woman in good health. The chain has TRBV10-3 and TRBJ1-2; D is undetermined. The sequenced material came from blood. In DNA form, the CDR3 reads TGTGCCATCAGTGAGAAGGACGGCGCTAACTATGGCTACACCTTC. It yields the protein CAISEKDGANYGYTF.